This is a list of T cell receptor beta chains from one sample in a study of spatial heterogeneity in lung cancer. In TCRdb, the 5' RACE reads were re-called with MiXCR into one record per CDR3 protein. The sample holds about 10,000 distinct CDR3 sequences, 8% seen once. The specimen comprised lung tumor tissue, sampled at surgery. Source of these receptors: a male donor with early-stage non-small cell lung cancer. CDR3s include the opening cysteine and the closing phenylalanine or tryptophan. The D gene is left open where the match is weak. Clone sizes are given selectively: once, few, many, or a class where the clone is expanded.

V,size,D,J,DNA,CDR3
TRBV2,many,-,TRBJ2-7,TGTGCCAGCGTCCGCGCCGCCTACGAGCAGTACTTC,CASVRAAYEQYF
TRBV6-5,-,-,TRBJ2-3,TGTGCCAGCAGTTACTCTGAGGGGGATACGCAGTATTTT,CASSYSEGDTQYF
TRBV29-1,-,TRBD1,TRBJ2-5,TGCAGCGTTGAAAGAGGGACAGCGTTTGAAATCCAGTACTTC,CSVERGTAFEIQYF
TRBV7-8,many,-,TRBJ1-5,TGTGCCAGCAGTACCCTCAGCGGCAATCAGCCCCAGCATTTT,CASSTLSGNQPQHF
TRBV25-1,few,-,TRBJ2-5,TGTGCCAGCAGTGAATTTACGGACTTACTCCAAGAGACCCAGTACTTC,CASSEFTDLLQETQYF
TRBV20-1,many,-,TRBJ2-6,TGCAGTGCTAGAAGTGCAGGGGCCAACGTCCTGACTTTC,CSARSAGANVLTF
TRBV12-3/TRBV12-4,many,-,TRBJ2-7,TGTGCCAGCAGTTTCCGGGGGCTTTTTAGGTACGAGCAGTACTTC,CASSFRGLFRYEQYF
TRBV5-1,many,TRBD2,TRBJ2-3,TGCGCCAGCAGCCCAGGACTAGCGGGGGATACGCAGTATTTT,CASSPGLAGDTQYF
TRBV20-1,many,TRBD1,TRBJ2-5,TGCAGTGCTAGAGATGGGACAGGGGTAGAGACCCAGTACTTC,CSARDGTGVETQYF
TRBV6-2/TRBV6-3,-,-,TRBJ1-4,TGTGCCAGCGGACGGCTAGGAGAAAAACTGTTTTTT,CASGRLGEKLFF
TRBV7-8,few,TRBD1,TRBJ1-5,TGTGCCAGCAGCTTACGTGACAGGGGTTATAGCAATCAGCCCCAGCATTTT,CASSLRDRGYSNQPQHF
TRBV19,once,-,TRBJ1-5,TGTGCCAGTAGTATTTTGGTTAATCAGCCCCAGCATTTT,CASSILVNQPQHF
TRBV5-1,few,TRBD2,TRBJ2-5,TGCGCCAGCAGCTCACTAGCGGGGAAACAAGAGACCCAGTACTTC,CASSSLAGKQETQYF
TRBV9,many,TRBD2,TRBJ2-1,TGTGCCAGCAGCCCTCTGGGAGCGGGGGAGCACAATGAGCAGTTCTTC,CASSPLGAGEHNEQFF
TRBV29-1,many,TRBD1,TRBJ2-5,TGCAGCGTTTGGGACAGGGGGCGCGCAGAGACCCAGTACTTC,CSVWDRGRAETQYF
TRBV7-2,many,-,TRBJ1-6,TGTGCCAGCAACTACAGGGAATTCCGGAATTCACCCCTCCACTTT,CASNYREFRNSPLHF
TRBV12-5,many,-,TRBJ2-1,TGTGCTAGTGGTTTCACCCCCGGTCAGGGCTACTACAATGAGCAGTTCTTC,CASGFTPGQGYYNEQFF
TRBV20-1,many,TRBD2,TRBJ2-1,TGCAGTGCTCCGATGACTAGCGGGAGTGAGGGGAATGAGCAGTTCTTC,CSAPMTSGSEGNEQFF
TRBV20-1,many,TRBD1,TRBJ1-5,TGCAGTGCTAGTGCAGGGGGCGATCAGCCCCAGCATTTT,CSASAGGDQPQHF
TRBV2,many,-,TRBJ2-5,TGTGCCAGCAGTGAAAGGACAGACCAAGAGACCCAGTACTTC,CASSERTDQETQYF
TRBV5-6,few,-,TRBJ1-5,TGTGCCAGCAGCCGGCGGACCACAGGAGCCAATCAGCCCCAGCATTTT,CASSRRTTGANQPQHF
TRBV20-1,many,TRBD1,TRBJ1-2,TGCAGTGCAAGGACAGGGGTGGATTATGGCTACACCTTC,CSARTGVDYGYTF
TRBV7-6,few,-,TRBJ2-1,TGTGCCAGCAGCTCGGGAGCGGTCGAGGGGTACAATGAGCAGTTCTTC,CASSSGAVEGYNEQFF
TRBV2,many,-,TRBJ2-6,TGTGCCAGCACCCCCCAGGGCGCTGGGGCCAACGTCCTGACTTTC,CASTPQGAGANVLTF
TRBV7-9,-,-,TRBJ1-6,TGTGCCAGCACGGGGACGGTTAATTCACCCCTCCACTTT,CASTGTVNSPLHF
TRBV12-3/TRBV12-4,many,TRBD2,TRBJ2-2,TGTGCCAGCAGGGCCCCTAGCGGGGGGGTCGGCGGGGAGCTGTTTTTT,CASRAPSGGVGGELFF
TRBV23-1,medium-sized,-,TRBJ1-6,TGCGCCAGCAGTCACCCACCGGGTAGTACAGCGGCGGTTAATTCACCCCTCCACTTT,CASSHPPGSTAAVNSPLHF
TRBV12-3/TRBV12-4,few,-,TRBJ1-6,TGTGCCAGCAGTTTTCTCCTGGATTCACCCCTCCACTTT,CASSFLLDSPLHF
TRBV28,few,-,TRBJ2-7,TGTGCCAGCAGGTCCCCCGGTGACCAAGCGTACGAGCAGTACTTC,CASRSPGDQAYEQYF
TRBV28,-,-,TRBJ2-5,TGTGCCAGCAGTTTATCCGCGGGGCTCTTACAGTACTTC,CASSLSAGLLQYF
TRBV6-5,many,-,TRBJ1-6,TGTGCCAGCAGCTACAGGGACGGTTATTCACCCCTCCACTTT,CASSYRDGYSPLHF
TRBV7-3,many,TRBD2,TRBJ2-3,TGTGCCAGCAGTCGGGAGGTTGGAGATACGCAGTATTTT,CASSREVGDTQYF
TRBV20-1,-,-,TRBJ2-3,TGCAGTGCTTGCCCCGCAGGGGCAGATACGCAGTATTTT,CSACPAGADTQYF